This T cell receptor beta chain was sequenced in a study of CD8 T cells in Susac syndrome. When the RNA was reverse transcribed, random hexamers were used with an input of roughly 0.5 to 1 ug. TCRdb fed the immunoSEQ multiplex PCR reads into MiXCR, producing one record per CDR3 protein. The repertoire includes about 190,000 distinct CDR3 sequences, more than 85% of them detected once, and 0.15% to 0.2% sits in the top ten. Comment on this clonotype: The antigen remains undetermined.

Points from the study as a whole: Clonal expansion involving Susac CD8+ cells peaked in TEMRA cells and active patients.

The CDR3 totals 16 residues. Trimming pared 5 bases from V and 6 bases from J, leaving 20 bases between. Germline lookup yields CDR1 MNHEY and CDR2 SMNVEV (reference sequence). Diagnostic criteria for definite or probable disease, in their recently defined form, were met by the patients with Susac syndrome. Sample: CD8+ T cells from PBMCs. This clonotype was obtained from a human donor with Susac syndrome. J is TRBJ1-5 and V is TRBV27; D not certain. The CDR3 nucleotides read TGTGCCAGCAGTCCCGGATTCTGGCCAGGAGGTCAGCCCCAGCATTTT. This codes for CASSPGFWPGGQPQHF.